This is a list of T cell receptor beta chains from one sample in a study of blood T cell repertoires in COVID-19. Sequencing used immunoSEQ multiplex PCR; TCRdb keeps in-frame clones, though not all of them. This sample has under 200,000 clones, with 70% to 80% found just once. What was sequenced was PBMCs or T cells enriched from blood (not recorded which). The receptors shown here come from a woman in her seventies in a cohort exposed to, infected with or recovered from COVID-19 (not recorded which). The CDR3 runs from the conserved cysteine through the conserved F or W. D genes are given only for firm matches. Clone size is shown for a subset of rows, as once, few, many or a class of expanded clone.

V	J	D	size	DNA	CDR3
TRBV18	TRBJ1-1	.	.	TGTGCCAGCTCCCTCACTCCGACACTCACGGGGGGTACTGAAGCTTTCTTT	CASSLTPTLTGGTEAFF
TRBV7-8	TRBJ2-2	TRBD2	.	TGTGCCAGCAGCTTAGCGCCTTGGACTAGCGGGAGTACCGGGGAGCTGTTTTTT	CASSLAPWTSGSTGELFF
TRBV2	TRBJ2-1	.	once	TGTGCCAGCAGAAAAGACTCCGGGGTGAATGAGCAGTTCTTC	CASRKDSGVNEQFF
TRBV2	TRBJ2-5	TRBD1	.	TGTGCCAGCAGTCCGGGACAGATCCAAGAGACCCAGTACTTC	CASSPGQIQETQYF
TRBV5-1	TRBJ1-2	.	.	TGCGCCAGCAGCTTGGCTTCGGGTTATGGCTACACCTTC	CASSLASGYGYTF
TRBV6-5	TRBJ2-6	.	.	TGTGCCAGCAGTTACCAGGGTGGGTCTGGGGCCAACGTCCTGACTTTC	CASSYQGGSGANVLTF
TRBV3-1/TRBV3-2	TRBJ2-5	TRBD1	once	TGTGCCAGCAGCTGGGCCCTACAGGGGTGGCAAGAGACCCAGTACTTC	CASSWALQGWQETQYF
TRBV11-3	TRBJ2-7	TRBD2	.	TGTGCCAGCAGCTTAGATCAGGGAGGTAGCGGGAGTTCCTACGAGCAGTACTTC	CASSLDQGGSGSSYEQYF
TRBV15	TRBJ1-1	.	.	TGTGCCACCAGCAGATTTCAGGGACTAGGAGGAACTGAAGCTTTCTTT	CATSRFQGLGGTEAFF
TRBV5-8	TRBJ1-5	.	.	TGTGCCAGCAGCCTATCGCAACAGCCCCAGCATTTT	CASSLSQQPQHF